This T cell receptor beta chain is drawn from a study of blood T cells in healthy people across ages. Through a sample-barcoded 5' primer and a J-beta primer mix, a second PCR was run for 7 to 11 cycles. TCRdb called the 5' RACE reads again in MiXCR, with one record for every CDR3 protein. The repertoire consists of around 800,000 distinct CDR3 sequences, with about 53% occurring once and the leading ten covering approximately 40%. CDR3 length equals 16 residues. Unmatched junction bases numbered 6, after V lost 5 bases and J lost 3 bases. The germline CDR1 and CDR2 sequences are MNHEY and SVGAGI. The receptor's source is a man at least 80 years old in good health. The chain joins TRBV6-5 to TRBJ2-1; 11 nucleotides match TRBD2. The sample taken for sequencing was blood. The DNA for the CDR3 is TGTGCCAGCAGTCTAGCGGGAGGAAAAAACTACAATGAGCAGTTCTTC. It translates to CASSLAGGKNYNEQFF.